This TCR beta chain was profiled in a study of tumor-infiltrating lymphocytes in primary liver carcinoma. This clonotype was recorded many times. Between about 17 and 34 mg of unsorted bulk tissue served as the source from which RNA and DNA were co-extracted. V dropped 4 bases and J dropped 0 bases, with 30 bases sitting between them. From germline, CDR1 is SQVTM and CDR2 ANQGSEA. This CDR3 comprises 21 residues. The investigators made TCR beta cDNA from 400 to 550 ng total RNA, using a constant-region primer. Amplification in three nested multiplex PCR rounds with slightly modified ARM-PCR gave rise to TCR beta libraries. In the first two PCR rounds, TRBV1-TRBV30 forward primers were paired with a C-beta reverse primer, and each round lasted nine to ten cycles. TCRdb reprocessed the multiplex PCR reads via MiXCR and lists one record per CDR3 protein. This sample has 95,000 to 100,000 distinct CDR3 sequences, with 65% to 75% found just once.

The sample taken for sequencing was liver tumor tissue from sampling region 2. The subset here: tumor region T2, inferior pole. V and J are TRBV29-1 and TRBJ2-2; tentative D call: TRBD1 (6 bases). The source is a woman aged 55-70 years with primary liver carcinoma and hepatitis B virus infection. The CDR3: CSVGTANRDPLPLSNTGELFF. The CDR3 DNA follows: TGCAGCGTTGGGACAGCGAACAGGGACCCTCTACCCCTGTCGAACACCGGGGAGCTGTTTTTT.